The rows below give T cell receptor beta chains drawn from one sample of a study of T-cell memory formation after mild COVID-19. TCRdb passed the 5' RACE reads through MiXCR, listing each CDR3 protein once. Of about 140,000 distinct CDR3 sequences detected, 14% to 15% appear once; the ten largest clones hold less than 30%. Sequencing input: PBMCs or a T cell subset sorted from them (not recorded which). The receptor set was obtained from an adult woman who had mild COVID-19 (a few samples of this study predate the infection). Cell type and time point are not known. Both conserved end residues are part of each CDR3. D genes are given only for firm matches. Clone size appears in some rows only: once, few, many, or a class for an expanded clone.

j_call: TRBJ1-1
v_call: TRBV7-6
d_call: TRBD1
clone_size: .
cdr3_aa: CASSLTLGDRVNTEAFF
cdr3_nt: TGTGCCAGCAGCTTAACCCTCGGGGACAGGGTGAACACTGAAGCTTTCTTT

j_call: TRBJ2-1
v_call: TRBV9
d_call: TRBD2
clone_size: .
cdr3_aa: CASSVVSGGAYEQFF
cdr3_nt: TGTGCCAGCAGCGTAGTCAGCGGGGGGGCCTATGAGCAGTTCTTC

j_call: TRBJ2-7
v_call: TRBV4-3
d_call: .
clone_size: few
cdr3_aa: CASSRATGPSYEQYF
cdr3_nt: TGCGCCAGCAGCCGCGCTACAGGTCCCTCCTACGAGCAGTACTTC

j_call: TRBJ2-7
v_call: TRBV7-9
d_call: .
clone_size: .
cdr3_aa: CASSVGTSSYEQYF
cdr3_nt: TGTGCCAGCAGCGTAGGGACCTCCAGCTACGAGCAGTACTTC

j_call: TRBJ2-1
v_call: TRBV27
d_call: .
clone_size: .
cdr3_aa: CASSLGGPPVRQFF
cdr3_nt: TGTGCCAGCAGTTTAGGCGGCCCTCCCGTCAGGCAGTTCTTC

j_call: TRBJ2-7
v_call: TRBV7-9
d_call: TRBD1
clone_size: .
cdr3_aa: CASSSDREEQYF
cdr3_nt: TGTGCCAGCAGCTCAGACAGGGAAGAGCAGTACTTC

j_call: TRBJ1-1
v_call: TRBV10-3
d_call: .
clone_size: .
cdr3_aa: CAISEYQDSVLMNTEAFF
cdr3_nt: TGTGCCATCAGTGAGTACCAGGACAGTGTCCTTATGAACACTGAAGCTTTCTTT

j_call: TRBJ2-7
v_call: TRBV11-2
d_call: TRBD1
clone_size: few
cdr3_aa: CASSSILAQGEQYF
cdr3_nt: TGTGCCAGCAGCTCAATCCTCGCACAGGGGGAGCAGTACTTC

j_call: TRBJ2-5
v_call: TRBV7-9
d_call: .
clone_size: .
cdr3_aa: CASMGEWETQYF
cdr3_nt: TGTGCCAGCATGGGGGAATGGGAGACCCAGTACTTC

j_call: TRBJ2-3
v_call: TRBV5-8
d_call: TRBD2
clone_size: few
cdr3_aa: CASSPSGSSTDTQYF
cdr3_nt: TGTGCCAGCAGCCCTAGCGGTTCTAGCACAGATACGCAGTATTTT

j_call: TRBJ2-3
v_call: TRBV4-3
d_call: TRBD2
clone_size: .
cdr3_aa: CASSQVSAGVTDTQYF
cdr3_nt: TGCGCCAGCAGCCAAGTATCGGCGGGAGTCACAGATACGCAGTATTTT

j_call: TRBJ2-7
v_call: TRBV7-9
d_call: .
clone_size: .
cdr3_aa: CASSPTALGDEQYF
cdr3_nt: TGTGCCAGCAGCCCGACAGCCCTCGGCGACGAGCAGTACTTC

j_call: TRBJ1-4
v_call: TRBV7-9
d_call: .
clone_size: few
cdr3_aa: CASSLDLDSSTNEKLFF
cdr3_nt: TGTGCCAGCAGCTTAGACCTCGACAGTTCAACTAATGAAAAACTGTTTTTT

j_call: TRBJ1-1
v_call: TRBV4-1
d_call: .
clone_size: few
cdr3_aa: CASSQEQELNTEAFF
cdr3_nt: TGCGCCAGCAGCCAAGAACAGGAATTGAACACTGAAGCTTTCTTT

j_call: TRBJ2-3
v_call: TRBV7-3
d_call: TRBD2
clone_size: few
cdr3_aa: CASSLTPSGSTDTQYF
cdr3_nt: TGTGCCAGCAGCTTAACCCCTAGCGGAAGCACAGATACGCAGTATTTT

j_call: TRBJ2-2
v_call: TRBV9
d_call: .
clone_size: few
cdr3_aa: CASSSATGELFF
cdr3_nt: TGTGCCAGCAGCTCAGCGACCGGGGAGCTGTTTTTT

j_call: TRBJ2-7
v_call: TRBV5-1
d_call: TRBD1
clone_size: .
cdr3_aa: CASSLADRAAEQYF
cdr3_nt: TGCGCCAGCAGCTTGGCCGACAGGGCAGCCGAGCAGTACTTC

j_call: TRBJ2-7
v_call: TRBV27
d_call: TRBD2
clone_size: few
cdr3_aa: CASSGLAAYEQYF
cdr3_nt: TGTGCCAGCAGCGGTCTAGCGGCCTACGAGCAGTACTTC

j_call: TRBJ1-2
v_call: TRBV11-2
d_call: .
clone_size: .
cdr3_aa: CASSPHLEGNYGYTF
cdr3_nt: TGTGCCAGCAGCCCTCACCTAGAAGGAAACTATGGCTACACCTTC

j_call: TRBJ1-1
v_call: TRBV9
d_call: .
clone_size: .
cdr3_aa: CASGTEGRSAFF
cdr3_nt: TGTGCCAGCGGTACAGAGGGACGGTCGGCTTTCTTT

j_call: TRBJ2-2
v_call: TRBV24-1
d_call: TRBD2
clone_size: few
cdr3_aa: CATSDLVTSGAGTGELFF
cdr3_nt: TGTGCCACCAGTGATTTAGTGACTAGCGGAGCAGGGACCGGGGAGCTGTTTTTT

j_call: TRBJ1-2
v_call: TRBV20-1
d_call: .
clone_size: .
cdr3_aa: CSARGQPDNYGYTF
cdr3_nt: TGCAGTGCTAGAGGGCAGCCTGATAACTATGGCTACACCTTC

j_call: TRBJ1-4
v_call: TRBV5-1
d_call: .
clone_size: few
cdr3_aa: CASSLVQGDVEKLFF
cdr3_nt: TGCGCCAGCAGCTTGGTACAGGGTGATGTTGAAAAACTGTTTTTT

j_call: TRBJ2-5
v_call: TRBV4-1
d_call: .
clone_size: few
cdr3_aa: CASSQVVGETQYF
cdr3_nt: TGCGCCAGCAGCCAAGTGGTCGGGGAGACCCAGTACTTC

j_call: TRBJ2-1
v_call: TRBV4-1
d_call: TRBD2
clone_size: .
cdr3_aa: CASSKTSGAVEQFF
cdr3_nt: TGCGCCAGCAGCAAGACTAGCGGGGCGGTCGAGCAGTTCTTC

j_call: TRBJ2-1
v_call: TRBV5-1
d_call: TRBD2
clone_size: many
cdr3_aa: CASSLTSGRANEQFF
cdr3_nt: TGCGCCAGCAGCCTGACTAGCGGGAGGGCCAATGAGCAGTTCTTC

j_call: TRBJ2-7
v_call: TRBV14
d_call: TRBD1
clone_size: few
cdr3_aa: CASSPKGQGASEQYF
cdr3_nt: TGTGCCAGCAGCCCTAAAGGGCAGGGGGCGAGCGAGCAGTACTTC

j_call: TRBJ1-1
v_call: TRBV19
d_call: TRBD1
clone_size: .
cdr3_aa: CASSTWTGNTEAFF
cdr3_nt: TGTGCCAGTAGTACCTGGACAGGGAACACTGAAGCTTTCTTT

j_call: TRBJ2-2
v_call: TRBV4-3
d_call: TRBD2
clone_size: few
cdr3_aa: CASSHRSLAGGPNTGELFF
cdr3_nt: TGCGCCAGCAGCCATAGGTCCCTAGCGGGAGGCCCGAACACCGGGGAGCTGTTTTTT

j_call: TRBJ2-1
v_call: TRBV11-1
d_call: .
clone_size: few
cdr3_aa: CASSLLRASPYNEQFF
cdr3_nt: TGTGCCAGCAGCTTATTAAGGGCTAGCCCCTACAATGAGCAGTTCTTC

j_call: TRBJ1-6
v_call: TRBV9
d_call: TRBD1
clone_size: few
cdr3_aa: CASSRRQGNNSPLHF
cdr3_nt: TGTGCCAGCAGCAGGAGACAGGGTAATAATTCACCCCTCCACTTT

j_call: TRBJ2-7
v_call: TRBV27
d_call: TRBD2
clone_size: .
cdr3_aa: CASSAGTSGYEQYF
cdr3_nt: TGTGCCAGCAGTGCCGGGACTAGCGGATACGAGCAGTACTTC

j_call: TRBJ2-2
v_call: TRBV7-8
d_call: TRBD2
clone_size: few
cdr3_aa: CASTPGLAGLLGTGELFF
cdr3_nt: TGTGCCAGCACCCCGGGACTAGCGGGTCTTCTGGGCACCGGGGAGCTGTTTTTT

j_call: TRBJ2-7
v_call: TRBV10-3
d_call: .
clone_size: .
cdr3_aa: CAISETPPETTYEQYF
cdr3_nt: TGTGCCATCAGTGAGACCCCCCCAGAAACTACCTACGAGCAGTACTTC

j_call: TRBJ2-2
v_call: TRBV2
d_call: TRBD2
clone_size: few
cdr3_aa: CASSSGTSSAANTGELFF
cdr3_nt: TGTGCCAGCAGTTCCGGGACTAGCTCCGCGGCGAACACCGGGGAGCTGTTTTTT

j_call: TRBJ1-2
v_call: TRBV4-1
d_call: .
clone_size: .
cdr3_aa: CASSQGGSSGRHGYTF
cdr3_nt: TGCGCCAGCAGCCAAGGTGGGTCGTCTGGGCGGCATGGCTACACCTTC

j_call: TRBJ2-5
v_call: TRBV5-1
d_call: .
clone_size: few
cdr3_aa: CASSLNRQETQYF
cdr3_nt: TGCGCCAGCAGCTTAAACAGACAAGAGACCCAGTACTTC

j_call: TRBJ1-1
v_call: TRBV5-1
d_call: TRBD1
clone_size: few
cdr3_aa: CASSTRQGARGWTEAFF
cdr3_nt: TGCGCCAGCAGCACTCGACAGGGGGCGCGGGGGTGGACTGAAGCTTTCTTT

j_call: TRBJ2-2
v_call: TRBV2
d_call: TRBD2
clone_size: few
cdr3_aa: CASSETSGRNWNTGELFF
cdr3_nt: TGTGCCAGCAGTGAGACTAGCGGGAGGAATTGGAACACCGGGGAGCTGTTTTTT

j_call: TRBJ2-1
v_call: TRBV11-2
d_call: .
clone_size: .
cdr3_aa: CASSLGSGKFYNEQFF
cdr3_nt: TGTGCCAGCAGCTTAGGATCAGGAAAGTTCTACAATGAGCAGTTCTTC

j_call: TRBJ2-3
v_call: TRBV20-1
d_call: .
clone_size: .
cdr3_aa: CSASSLDVLDTQYF
cdr3_nt: TGCAGTGCTAGTTCGCTGGACGTCTTAGATACGCAGTATTTT